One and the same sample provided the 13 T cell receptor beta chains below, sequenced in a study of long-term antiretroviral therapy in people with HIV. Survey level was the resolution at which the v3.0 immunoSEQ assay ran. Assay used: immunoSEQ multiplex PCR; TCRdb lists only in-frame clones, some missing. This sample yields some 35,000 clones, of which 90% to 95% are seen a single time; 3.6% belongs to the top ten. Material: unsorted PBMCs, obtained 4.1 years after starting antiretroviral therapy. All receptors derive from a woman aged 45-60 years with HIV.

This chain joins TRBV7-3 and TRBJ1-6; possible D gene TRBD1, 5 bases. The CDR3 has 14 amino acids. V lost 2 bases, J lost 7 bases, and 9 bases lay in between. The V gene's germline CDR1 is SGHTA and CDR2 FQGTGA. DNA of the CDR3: TGTGCCAGCAGCTTAGCAGGGTCCAATTCACCCCTCCACTTT. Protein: CASSLAGSNSPLHF.

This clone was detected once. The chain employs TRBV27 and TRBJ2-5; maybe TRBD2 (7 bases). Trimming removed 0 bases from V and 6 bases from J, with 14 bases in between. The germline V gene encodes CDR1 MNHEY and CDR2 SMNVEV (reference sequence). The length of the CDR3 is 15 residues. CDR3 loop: CASSLSGGGIKTQYF. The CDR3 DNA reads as TGTGCCAGCAGTTTATCAGGCGGGGGCATAAAGACCCAGTACTTC.

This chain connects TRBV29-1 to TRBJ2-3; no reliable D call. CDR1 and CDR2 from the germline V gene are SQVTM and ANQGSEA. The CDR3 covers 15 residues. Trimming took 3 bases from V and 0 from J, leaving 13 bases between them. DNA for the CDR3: TGCAGCGTTGAGCCTTGGGCGTCTAGCACAGATACGCAGTATTTT. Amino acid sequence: CSVEPWASSTDTQYF.

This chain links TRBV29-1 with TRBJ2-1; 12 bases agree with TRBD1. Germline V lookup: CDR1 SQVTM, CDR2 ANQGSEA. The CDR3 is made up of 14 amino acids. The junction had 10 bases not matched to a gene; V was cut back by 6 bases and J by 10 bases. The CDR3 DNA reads TGCAGCGTCCTCCGGGACAGGGGGCGGGGGGAGCAGTTCTTC. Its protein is CSVLRDRGRGEQFF.

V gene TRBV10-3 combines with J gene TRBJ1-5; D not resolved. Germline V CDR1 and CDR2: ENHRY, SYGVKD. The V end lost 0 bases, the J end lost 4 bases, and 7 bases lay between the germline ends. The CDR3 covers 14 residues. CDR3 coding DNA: TGTGCCATCAGTGAGTCGGCAGCAAATCAGCCCCAGCATTTT. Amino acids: CAISESAANQPQHF.

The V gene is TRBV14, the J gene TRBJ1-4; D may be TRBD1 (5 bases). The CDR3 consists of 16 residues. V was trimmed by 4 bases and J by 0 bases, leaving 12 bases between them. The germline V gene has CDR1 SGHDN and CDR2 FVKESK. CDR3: CASSPDSYATNEKLFF. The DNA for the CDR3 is TGTGCCAGCAGCCCCGACAGTTATGCAACTAATGAAAAACTGTTTTTT.

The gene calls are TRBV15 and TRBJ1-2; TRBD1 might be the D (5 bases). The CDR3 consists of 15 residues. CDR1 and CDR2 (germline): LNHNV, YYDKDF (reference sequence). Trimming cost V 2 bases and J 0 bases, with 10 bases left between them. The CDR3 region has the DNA TGTGCCACCAGCAGATACCGGGACGCTAACTATGGCTACACCTTC. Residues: CATSRYRDANYGYTF.

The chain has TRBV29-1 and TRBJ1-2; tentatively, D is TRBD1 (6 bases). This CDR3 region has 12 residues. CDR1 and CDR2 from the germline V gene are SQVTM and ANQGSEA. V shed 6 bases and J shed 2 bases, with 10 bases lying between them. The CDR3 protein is CSVGTGNYGYTF. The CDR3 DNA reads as TGCAGCGTGGGTACAGGGAACTATGGCTACACCTTC.

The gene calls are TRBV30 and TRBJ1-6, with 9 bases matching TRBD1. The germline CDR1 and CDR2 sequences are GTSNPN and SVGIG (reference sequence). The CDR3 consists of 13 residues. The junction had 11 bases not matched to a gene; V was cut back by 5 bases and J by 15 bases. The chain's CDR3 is CAWRGQGSRVLHF. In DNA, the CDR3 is TGTGCCTGGCGGGGACAGGGCTCCCGGGTCCTCCACTTT. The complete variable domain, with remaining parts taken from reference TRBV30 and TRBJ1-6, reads SQTIHQWPATLVQPVGSPLSLECTVEGTSNPNLYWYRQAAGRGLQLLFYSVGIGQISSEVPQNLSASRPQDRQFILSSKKLLLSDSGFYLCAWRGQGSRVLHFGNGTRLTVT.

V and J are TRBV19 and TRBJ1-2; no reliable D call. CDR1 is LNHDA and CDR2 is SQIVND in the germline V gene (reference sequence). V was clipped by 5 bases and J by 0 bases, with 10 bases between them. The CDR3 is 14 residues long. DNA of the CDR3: TGTGCCAGTAGTCCGGTTGCCTCTAACTATGGCTACACCTTC. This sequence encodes CASSPVASNYGYTF.

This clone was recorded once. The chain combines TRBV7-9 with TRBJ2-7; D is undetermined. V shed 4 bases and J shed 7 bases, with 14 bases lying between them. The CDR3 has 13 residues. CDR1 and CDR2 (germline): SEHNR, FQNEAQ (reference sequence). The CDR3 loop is CASSYSFGEEQYF. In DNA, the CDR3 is TGTGCCAGCAGCTATTCATTCGGTGAAGAGCAGTACTTC.

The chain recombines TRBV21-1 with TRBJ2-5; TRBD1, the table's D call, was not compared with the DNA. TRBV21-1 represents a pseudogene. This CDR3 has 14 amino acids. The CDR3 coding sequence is TGTGCCAGCAGCATCGACAGGGAGCAAGAGACCCAGTACTTC. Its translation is CASSIDREQETQYF.

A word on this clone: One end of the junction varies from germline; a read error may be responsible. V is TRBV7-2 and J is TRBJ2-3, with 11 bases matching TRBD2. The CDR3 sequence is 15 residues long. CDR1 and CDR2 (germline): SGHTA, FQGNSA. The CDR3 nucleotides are TGTGCCAGCAGTTTAGCGGGGGGGCCCGCAGATACGCAGTATTTT. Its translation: CASSLAGGPADTQYF. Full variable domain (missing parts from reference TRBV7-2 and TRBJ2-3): GAGVSQSPSNKVTEKGKDVELRCDPISGHTALYWYRQSLGQGLEFLIYFQGNSAPDKSGLPSDRFSAERTGGSVSTLTIQRTQQEDSAVYLCASSLAGGPADTQYFGPGTRLTVL.